The rows below give T cell receptor beta chains drawn from one sample of a study of cytomegalovirus exposure and HLA in healthy donors. Some clones are missing from TCRdb's copy, which holds only in-frame ones; the method was immunoSEQ multiplex PCR. This repertoire shows under 85,000 clones, 65% to 85% found once; its top ten account for 22%. The source material was PBMCs. These receptors all stem from a woman in her forties in good health and CMV-seropositive. CDR3s include the opening cysteine and the closing phenylalanine or tryptophan. The order of the fields is CDR3 DNA, CDR3 protein, clone size, V gene, D gene, J gene. A D gene is named only where the DNA matches it firmly. Clone size is given for some rows only: seen once, a few or many times, or a class if the clone is expanded.

TGTGCCAGCAGTACCATAACCTGGGGACAGGGGTATCAGCCCCAGCATTTT CASSTITWGQGYQPQHF - TRBV27 TRBD1 TRBJ1-5
TGTGCCTGGGGGCCGGGGAGGGGCAATCATGAAAAACTGTTTTTT CAWGPGRGNHEKLFF - TRBV30 - TRBJ1-4
TGTGCCAGCAGCTTAGATGGGACAGCCTCCTCTGGCTACACCTTC CASSLDGTASSGYTF - TRBV7-9 TRBD1 TRBJ1-2
TGTGCCAGCAGCTTGGGTCCTCTAAATACGCAGTATTTT CASSLGPLNTQYF few TRBV5-6 - TRBJ2-3
TGTGCCAGTAGTATTACCAGGGTAGCCGGGGAGCTGTTTTTT CASSITRVAGELFF - TRBV19 - TRBJ2-2
TGCGCCAGCAGCTTGGCCTTTTCAGGACAGGCAAACAACTATGGCTACACCTTC CASSLAFSGQANNYGYTF - TRBV5-1 TRBD1 TRBJ1-2
TGTGCCAGCAGTGGATTTCCCGGGATCCCTTCCTACGAGCAGTACTTC CASSGFPGIPSYEQYF - TRBV27 - TRBJ2-7
TGTGCCATCAGTGACGCCGGGGAGCTGTTTTTT CAISDAGELFF - TRBV10-3 - TRBJ2-2
TGCGCCAGCAGACCAGAGGGGACAGCGCCGAATGAAAAACTGTTTTTT CASRPEGTAPNEKLFF once TRBV4-1 TRBD1 TRBJ1-4
TGTGCCAGCAGCTTCTGGCAGGGGGCCTACAATGAGCAGTTCTTC CASSFWQGAYNEQFF - TRBV7-9 TRBD1 TRBJ2-1
TGTGCCTGGCACGATCGGGACAGACACTATGGCTACACCTTC CAWHDRDRHYGYTF - TRBV30 TRBD1 TRBJ1-2
TGTGCCAGCAGACCAAAGAGGCAGCGGGAGGGCCGAGAGACCCAGTACTTC CASRPKRQREGRETQYF - TRBV27 TRBD2 TRBJ2-5
TGTGCCAGTAGTATTCGTAGGGGGAACACTGAAGCTTTCTTT CASSIRRGNTEAFF - TRBV19 - TRBJ1-1
TGTGCCAGCTCTCGTGGGCCTACCAAGAAAGAGACCCAGTACTTC CASSRGPTKKETQYF - TRBV7-2 - TRBJ2-5
TGTGCCAGCAGCCAGACGACAGGGGGCTCGGCTGAAGCTTTCTTT CASSQTTGGSAEAFF - TRBV14 TRBD1 TRBJ1-1
TGCGCCAGCAGCCTGACGGGGACAACAGACAATGAGCAGTTCTTC CASSLTGTTDNEQFF - TRBV5-1 - TRBJ2-1
TGTGCCAGCAGTTACGAACAGAAGACCAATCAGCCCCAGCATTTT CASSYEQKTNQPQHF - TRBV6-6 - TRBJ1-5
TGTGCCAGCAGTTTAGAGGCAGGGCTGAACACTGAAGCTTTCTTT CASSLEAGLNTEAFF - TRBV27 - TRBJ1-1
TGTGCCAGCAGTTACTCACAGGCAACTAATGAAAAACTGTTTTTT CASSYSQATNEKLFF few TRBV6-5 - TRBJ1-4
TGTGCCAGCAGCCCGGGACTAGGGGACACCGGGGAGCTGTTTTTT CASSPGLGDTGELFF - TRBV11-3 TRBD2 TRBJ2-2
TGTGCCATCAGTGATGCGGGCAGGTACTATGGCTACACCTTC CAISDAGRYYGYTF few TRBV10-3 - TRBJ1-2